A single sample is the source of the 28 T cell receptor beta chains below, sequenced in a study of beta chain features in type 1 diabetes. The whole isolated RNA underwent reverse transcription, so sequencing captured expressed TCRB transcripts. Only in-frame clones appear in the TCRdb table, and some are missing; sequencing was by immunoSEQ multiplex PCR. The sample has 15,000 to 19,000 clones; approximately 71% are singletons. No antigen has been identified for these receptors. Study observations and caveats: In all four CD4+ subsets, TCRB CDR3 length was significantly, moderately reduced in type 1 diabetes.

The sequencing input was Tregs from blood. All receptors derive from a man aged 30 to 39 with type 1 diabetes.

The sample holds one count of this clone. This chain connects TRBV5-1 to TRBJ1-6, with D hard to call. CDR1 is SGHRS and CDR2 is YFSETQ in the germline V gene. The CDR3 has 16 amino acids. Trimming stripped 4 bases from V and 4 bases from J, with 15 bases between. The CDR3 sequence is CASSDGPPGYNSPLHF. Here the CDR3 DNA reads TGCGCCAGCAGCGACGGCCCGCCGGGGTATAATTCACCCCTCCACTTT.

The V and J genes are TRBV5-1 and TRBJ1-1; 12 bases are shared with TRBD1. The CDR3 is 16 amino acids. V lost 4 bases to trimming and J lost 5 bases; unmatched junction nucleotides: 9. Germline V lookup: CDR1 SGHRS, CDR2 YFSETQ. The CDR3 coding sequence is TGCGCCAGCAGCCCCGGGACAGGGGGCTTCTGGACTGAAGCTTTCTTT. Translated: CASSPGTGGFWTEAFF.

The chain couples TRBV19 to TRBJ1-5, with 8 nucleotides matching TRBD1. After removal of 5 bases from V and 0 bases from J, the junction contained 9 bases not matched to a gene. Looked up from germline, CDR1 is LNHDA and CDR2 is SQIVND (reference sequence). CDR3 length: 17 amino acids. The CDR3 DNA reads TGTGCCAGTAGTTATGGGACAGGATTAAATAGCAATCAGCCCCAGCATTTT. Protein: CASSYGTGLNSNQPQHF.

The gene calls are TRBV2 and TRBJ2-5, with 14 bases that match TRBD2. Germline assignment: CDR1 SNHLY and CDR2 FYNNEI. Trimming cost V 6 bases and J 3 bases; bases outside gene matches: 6. This CDR3 has 16 residues. The CDR3 protein is CASRAGTSGSEETQYF. CDR3 sequence (DNA): TGTGCCAGCAGGGCCGGGACTAGCGGGAGTGAAGAGACCCAGTACTTC.

The chain joins TRBV6-5 to TRBJ1-1, with D uncertain. The CDR3 has 14 amino acids. Germline V gives CDR1 MNHEY, CDR2 SVGAGI. V lost 5 bases, J lost 0 bases, and 10 bases lay in between. Written as DNA, the CDR3 is TGTGCCAGCAGTAGCGTGAGAGTGAACACTGAAGCTTTCTTT. Amino acids: CASSSVRVNTEAFF.

V usage is TRBV29-1 and J usage is TRBJ1-1; unclear D gene. This CDR3 is 11 amino acids long. V lost 7 bases, J lost 6 bases, and 12 bases lay in between. Germline V gives CDR1 SQVTM, CDR2 ANQGSEA. The CDR3 is CSGVLLAEAFF. The CDR3 coding sequence is TGCAGCGGAGTGCTTTTAGCTGAAGCTTTCTTT.

The chain links TRBV28 to TRBJ2-1, with TRBD1 matching 9 bases. The CDR3 contains 12 residues. Trimming removed 6 bases from V and 8 bases from J; junction bases left unmatched: 2. Germline values: CDR1 MDHEN, CDR2 SYDVKM. The CDR3 loop reads CASRRTGDEQFF. In DNA, the CDR3 is TGTGCCAGCAGACGGACAGGGGATGAGCAGTTCTTC.

V and J are TRBV6-5 and TRBJ2-3; D may be TRBD2 (6 bases). This CDR3 is built from 14 residues. CDR1 is MNHEY and CDR2 is SVGAGI in the germline V gene. The V and J ends lost 5 bases and 3 bases respectively, with 12 bases between them. This CDR3 reads CASSGGSRTDTQYF. In nucleotides, the CDR3 is TGTGCCAGCAGTGGGGGGTCGAGGACAGATACGCAGTATTTT.

A few counts support this clone. J is TRBJ2-5 and V is TRBV6-1; 11 positions match TRBD2. After removal of 1 base from V and 4 bases from J, the junction contained 11 bases not matched to a gene. The CDR3 runs to 18 residues. Germline CDR1 reads MNHNS; CDR2 reads SASEGT. In DNA form, the CDR3 reads TGTGCCAGCAGTGAAGGTTGGAGTAGCGGGGGGGCGAGAGAGACCCAGTACTTC. This encodes CASSEGWSSGGARETQYF.

This clone was seen more than once but under ten times. The V call is TRBV28, the J call TRBJ2-5; no clear D gene. The V and J ends lost 3 bases and 8 bases respectively, with 10 bases between them. The CDR3 has 12 amino acids. Looked up from germline, CDR1 is MDHEN and CDR2 is SYDVKM. The CDR3 nucleotides are TGTGCCAGCAGTTTGCCTCAGTCTACCCAGTACTTC. Translating it yields CASSLPQSTQYF. Based on the CDR3 plus reference TRBV28 and TRBJ2-5, the full variable domain is DVKVTQSSRYLVKRTGEKVFLECVQDMDHENMFWYRQDPGLGLRLIYFSYDVKMKEKGDIPEGYSVSREKKERFSLILESASTNQTSMYLCASSLPQSTQYFGPGTRLLVL.

The chain has TRBV11-2 and TRBJ2-2; 15 bases are a match to TRBD2. The ends lost 5 bases at V and 6 bases at J; junction bases unmatched: 10. Germline CDR1 reads SGHAT; CDR2 reads FQNNGV. This CDR3 contains 18 residues. The CDR3 DNA reads as TGTGCCAGCAGCCCTTTGGGACTAGCGGGAGGAGAGTCCGGGGAGCTGTTTTTT. This sequence encodes CASSPLGLAGGESGELFF.

CDR3 in DNA: TGTGCCAGCAGCTTCGGGCAGGGGGCTGGTGAAGCTTTCTTT. This encodes CASSFGQGAGEAFF. The rearrangement uses TRBV7-9 and TRBJ1-1; 8 bases are shared with TRBD1. Germline assignment: CDR1 SEHNR and CDR2 FQNEAQ (reference sequence). The V gene end was trimmed by 3 bases and the J gene end by 7 bases; junction bases not matched to a gene: 7. CDR3 length equals 14 residues.

The chain joins TRBV18 to TRBJ2-1; tentatively, D is TRBD2 (7 bases). Germline values: CDR1 KGHSH, CDR2 LQKENI. V was trimmed by 3 bases and J by 5 bases, leaving 14 bases between them. This CDR3 contains 15 residues. The CDR3 DNA reads TGTGCCAGCTCACCTTTCGGCGGGGGCAACAATGAGCAGTTCTTC. Translation: CASSPFGGGNNEQFF.

The chain links TRBV19 to TRBJ2-7, with TRBD2 matching 7 bases. Germline-derived CDR1 and CDR2 are LNHDA and SQIVND (reference sequence). Germline trimming cut 3 bases from V and 2 bases from J; bases unmatched to any gene: 7. CDR3 size: 15 residues. DNA for the CDR3: TGTGCCAGTAGTATTAGTGATAGCGGGCCCTACGAGCAGTACTTC. The encoded protein is CASSISDSGPYEQYF.

V and J are TRBV19 and TRBJ1-4, with no clear D. Looked up from germline, CDR1 is LNHDA and CDR2 is SQIVND (reference sequence). The CDR3 spans 12 residues. The ends were cut back, 2 bases at V and 8 bases at J, with 6 bases in the middle. The CDR3 is CASSIRGEKLFF. For the CDR3, the DNA is TGTGCCAGTAGTATACGTGGCGAAAAACTGTTTTTT.

V usage is TRBV2 and J usage is TRBJ2-2; 8 bases align to TRBD2. CDR3 length equals 14 residues. Germline V gene lookup returns CDR1 SNHLY and CDR2 FYNNEI. V was clipped by 10 bases and J by 4 bases; unmatched bases: 8. DNA of the CDR3: TGTGCCACCTCGGGGGGGCCGACCACCGGGGAGCTGTTTTTT. Translated, it gives CATSGGPTTGELFF.

This clone is termed medium-sized. This chain uses TRBV10-3 with TRBJ2-2, with D possibly TRBD2 on 5 matching bases. The germline V gene has CDR1 ENHRY and CDR2 SYGVKD. The CDR3 is 15 residues long. V gave up 10 bases and J gave up 6 bases, with 21 bases separating them. DNA of the CDR3: TGTGCCACCCGAGGAGGAACTAGGTTGTCCGGGGAGCTGTTTTTT. Amino acids: CATRGGTRLSGELFF.

This clone was observed once. The chain carries TRBV5-1 and TRBJ1-5, with TRBD1 matching over 8 bases. This CDR3 has 14 residues. The V gene's germline CDR1 is SGHRS and CDR2 YFSETQ. The trim removed 5 bases at V and 3 bases at J, leaving 4 bases unmatched. This CDR3 is CASRRTGFNQPQHF. The CDR3 nucleotides read TGCGCCAGCAGACGGACAGGGTTCAATCAGCCCCAGCATTTT.

V gene TRBV4-2 combines with J gene TRBJ2-7, with 11 bases matching TRBD2. The CDR3 loop spans 16 amino acids. Germline CDR1 reads LGHNA; CDR2 reads YNFKEQ. Trimming took 1 base from V and 4 from J; bases not matched to a gene: 6. The CDR3 spells CASSQVGSGRAYEQYF. The CDR3, as DNA: TGTGCCAGCAGCCAAGTAGGTAGCGGGAGGGCGTACGAGCAGTACTTC.

The chain links TRBV7-2 to TRBJ2-4; a weak D match, TRBD1 (5 bases). With 5 bases removed from V and 11 bases from J, the gap between germline ends came to 13 bases. The germline V gene has CDR1 SGHTA and CDR2 FQGNSA. This CDR3 has 12 residues. In DNA, the CDR3 is TGTGCCAGCAGCACGCAGGGATTGTTTCAGTACTTC. As protein: CASSTQGLFQYF.

Only a few counts were recorded for this clone. V is TRBV14 and J is TRBJ2-2; perhaps TRBD2 as D (6 bases). CDR1 and CDR2 from the germline V gene are SGHDN and FVKESK. The CDR3 spans 16 residues. The V end was cut by 4 bases, the J end by 3 bases, with 15 bases between. The CDR3 nucleotides are TGTGCCAGCAGCCCGAACCGACTAGTTTACACCGGGGAGCTGTTTTTT. It yields the protein CASSPNRLVYTGELFF.

The V gene is TRBV30, the J gene TRBJ2-3; a weak D match, TRBD2 (5 bases). From germline, CDR1 is GTSNPN and CDR2 SVGIG (reference sequence). CDR3 length equals 14 residues. Trimming left V 5 bases short and J 1 base short, with 13 bases between. The CDR3 protein is CAWGGHRGTDTQYF. The CDR3 DNA follows: TGTGCCTGGGGAGGCCACCGCGGCACAGATACGCAGTATTTT.

This clone has only a few counts. V is TRBV27 and J is TRBJ2-5; TRBD2 aligns across 12 bases. Germline trimming cut 2 bases from V and 5 bases from J; bases unmatched to any gene: 9. This CDR3 is built from 17 residues. Germline CDR1 MNHEY, CDR2 SMNVEV (reference sequence). The CDR3: CASSLAPSGGARETQYF. As DNA, the CDR3 is TGTGCCAGCAGTTTAGCTCCTAGCGGGGGGGCCCGGGAGACCCAGTACTTC.

The genes are TRBV27 and TRBJ2-1; the match to TRBD2 covers 9 bases. This CDR3 has 15 amino acids. Germline trimming cut 6 bases from V and 7 bases from J; bases unmatched to any gene: 10. Germline-derived CDR1 and CDR2 are MNHEY and SMNVEV (reference sequence). The CDR3 DNA reads as TGTGCCAGCAGCTCGACTAGCGGCCACGGTAATGAGCAGTTCTTC. Translated: CASSSTSGHGNEQFF.

V gene TRBV5-6 combines with J gene TRBJ1-5, with 10 bases fitting TRBD1. V lost 3 bases, J lost 4 bases, and 4 bases stayed unmatched. Looked up from germline, CDR1 is SGHDT and CDR2 is YYEEEE. There are 15 residues in the CDR3. In nucleotides, the CDR3 is TGTGCCAGCAGCTGGGGACAGGGGCTGAATCAGCCCCAGCATTTT. This sequence encodes CASSWGQGLNQPQHF.

V usage is TRBV27 and J usage is TRBJ2-6, with 11 bases fitting TRBD1. V was pared by 1 base and J by 0 bases, with 2 bases of the junction left unmatched. Germline CDR1 and CDR2: MNHEY and SMNVEV (reference sequence). The CDR3 covers 18 residues. The CDR3 bases are TGTGCCAGCAGTTTATGGGGGACAGGGGGCTCTGGGGCCAACGTCCTGACTTTC. It codes for CASSLWGTGGSGANVLTF.

V is TRBV5-1 and J is TRBJ2-3; 7 bases map to TRBD1. The CDR3 loop spans 15 amino acids. Trimming at V came to 2 bases and at J to 2 bases, leaving 5 bases not matched to a gene. The germline gives CDR1 SGHRS, CDR2 YFSETQ. The CDR3 DNA sequence: TGCGCCAGCAGCTTAGTACAGGGGAACACAGATACGCAGTATTTT. It specifies CASSLVQGNTDTQYF. The whole variable domain, filled in from reference TRBV5-1 and TRBJ2-3, reads KAGVTQTPRYLIKTRGQQVTLSCSPISGHRSVSWYQQTPGQGLQFLFEYFSETQRNKGNFPGRFSGRQFSNSRSEMNVSTLELGDSALYLCASSLVQGNTDTQYFGPGTRLTVL.

The table lists this clone with a count of one. The chain carries TRBV5-1 and TRBJ2-7, with a tentative D call TRBD2 (7 bases). Looked up from germline, CDR1 is SGHRS and CDR2 is YFSETQ. With 4 bases removed from V and 4 bases from J, the gap between germline ends came to 15 bases. CDR3 length: 14 residues. The CDR3 DNA is TGCGCCAGCAGCACGGGAAGGGGGGGTTACGAGCAGTACTTC. It encodes CASSTGRGGYEQYF.